The next 26 T cell receptor beta chains were all read from a single sample in a study of blood T cell repertoires in COVID-19. Libraries were prepared by immunoSEQ multiplex PCR; TCRdb keeps only in-frame clonotypes and omits some of them. Altogether approximately 240,000 clones are present, 75% to 85% being singletons, with the ten largest covering around 6%. The material sequenced was peripheral blood. Receptor source: a human donor in a cohort sampled during active COVID-19.

This clone has a single count. The chain has TRBV19 and TRBJ1-4, with 12 positions matching TRBD1. The CDR3 has 22 residues. V lost 5 bases and J lost 7; bases outside the gene matches: 26. Germline V CDR1 and CDR2: LNHDA, SQIVND (reference sequence). The CDR3 spells CASSPTPSIRDRGLYWSEKLFF. DNA of the CDR3: TGTGCCAGTAGTCCTACCCCTTCTATTCGGGACAGGGGGCTTTACTGGTCTGAAAAACTGTTTTTT.

The J gene is TRBJ1-5, the V gene TRBV28; 8 nucleotides line up with TRBD1. The CDR3 runs to 14 residues. Germline V gene data show CDR1 as MDHEN and CDR2 as SYDVKM. The V and J ends lost 6 bases and 5 bases, in that order; junction bases with no gene match: 6. The CDR3 DNA reads TGTGCCAGCAGGCCCACAGGGGGATATCAGCCCCAGCATTTT. This codes for CASRPTGGYQPQHF.

Only a few counts were recorded for this clone. This sequence joins TRBV5-4 and TRBJ1-5; D might be TRBD1 (5 bases). The length of the CDR3 is 13 residues. Germline V lookup: CDR1 SGHNT, CDR2 YYREEE (reference sequence). V lost 4 bases, J lost 5 bases, and 10 bases lay in between. For the CDR3, the DNA is TGTGCCAGCAGCCCGGGGGTGGATCAGCCCCAGCATTTT. This codes for CASSPGVDQPQHF.

The chain combines TRBV2 with TRBJ2-7; 8 bases are shared with TRBD1. CDR1 SNHLY and CDR2 FYNNEI come from the germline V gene. The CDR3 length is 13 residues. V lost 7 bases and J lost 1; bases outside the gene matches: 3. In DNA form, the CDR3 reads TGTGCCAGCAACGGACAGGGATCCTACGAGCAGTACTTC. This sequence encodes CASNGQGSYEQYF.

Comment on this clone: This same CDR3 is encoded by further DNA sequences in the sample. V is TRBV7-2 and J is TRBJ2-2, with 7 bases that match TRBD2. The CDR3 length is 15 residues. Germline CDR1 reads SGHTA; CDR2 reads FQGNSA. V shed 1 base, J shed 1 base, and the junction held 0 bases outside the gene matches. CDR3 sequence reads: CASSLVAGNTGELFF. The CDR3 DNA reads as TGTGCCAGCAGCTTAGTAGCGGGGAACACCGGGGAGCTGTTTTTT.

This chain uses TRBV11-2 with TRBJ2-2; TRBD2 matches at 8 bases. The CDR3 is 17 residues long. With V trimmed by 5 bases and J by 4 bases, 12 bases remained unmatched. Looked up from germline, CDR1 is SGHAT and CDR2 is FQNNGV. The CDR3, as DNA: TGTGCCAGCAGCCAAATTCGGACTAGCCCTGGCACCGGGGAGCTGTTTTTT. It encodes CASSQIRTSPGTGELFF.

The chain uses TRBV7-9 and TRBJ1-2, with D perhaps matching TRBD1 (5 bases). This CDR3 has 18 residues. The germline CDR1 and CDR2 sequences are SEHNR and FQNEAQ (reference sequence). Deletions cut 1 base from V and 4 bases from J, with 22 bases between. Written as DNA, the CDR3 is TGTGCCAGCAGCTTAGTCCGCCTGCGGCAGGGCCAACTCTATGGCTACACCTTC. Its translation: CASSLVRLRQGQLYGYTF.

Written as DNA, the CDR3 is TGTGCCACCAGTGACCCCACCTCGGGCGGAGGGTTGGGGACCCAGTACTTC. Amino acid sequence: CATSDPTSGGGLGTQYF. V gene TRBV24-1 combines with J gene TRBJ2-5, with D possibly matching TRBD2 (6 bases). The V and J ends lost 4 bases and 7 bases respectively, with 24 bases between them. This CDR3 is 17 amino acids long. The germline CDR1 and CDR2 sequences are KGHDR and SFDVKD.

In its sample, this clone was seen once. This sequence joins TRBV5-5 and TRBJ1-1; tentative D call: TRBD1 (5 bases). CDR3 length equals 16 residues. In germline, CDR1 is SGHKS, CDR2 YYEKEE (reference sequence). V gave up 0 bases and J gave up 1 base, with 13 bases separating them. CDR3 nucleotides: TGTGCCAGCAGCTTGGGGCAGGGAGGTAGGAACACTGAAGCTTTCTTT. Translation gives CASSLGQGGRNTEAFF.

The chain has TRBV5-1 and TRBJ2-1; perhaps TRBD2 as D (6 bases). The V end was cut by 5 bases, the J end by 2 bases, with 14 bases between. Germline-derived CDR1 and CDR2 are SGHRS and YFSETQ. The CDR3 spans 15 residues. The CDR3 here is CASSQNGSPYNEQFF. For the CDR3, the DNA is TGCGCCAGCAGTCAGAACGGGAGCCCCTACAATGAGCAGTTCTTC.

CDR3 sequence: CASSPKRRLTDTQYF. CDR3 nucleotide sequence: TGTGCCAGCAGCCCTAAGCGGAGACTAACAGATACGCAGTATTTT. V and J are TRBV7-9 and TRBJ2-3; D is perhaps TRBD2 (5 bases). Germline CDR1 SEHNR, CDR2 FQNEAQ (reference sequence). The CDR3 runs to 15 residues. Trimming left V 5 bases short and J 3 bases short, with 15 bases between. Together with reference TRBV7-9 and TRBJ2-3, the CDR3 gives the full variable domain: DTGVSQNPRHKITKRGQNVTFRCDPISEHNRLYWYRQTLGQGPEFLTYFQNEAQLEKSRLLSDRFSAERPKGSFSTLEIQRTEQGDSAMYLCASSPKRRLTDTQYFGPGTRLTVL.

The CDR3 DNA follows: TGTGCCACCAGCGCCTCAATCGGGGTAGCGGGAATTCTTGACGAGCAGTACTTC. This codes for CATSASIGVAGILDEQYF. The chain is built from TRBV15 and TRBJ2-7, with 8 bases matching TRBD2. Germline CDR1 is LNHNV and CDR2 is YYDKDF (reference sequence). Unmatched junction bases numbered 20, after V lost 5 bases and J lost 5 bases. The CDR3 consists of 18 residues.

The chain has TRBV7-2 and TRBJ1-5, with 7 bases matching TRBD1. The ends lost 3 bases at V and 4 bases at J; junction bases unmatched: 3. The length of the CDR3 is 14 residues. Germline CDR1 and CDR2: SGHTA and FQGNSA. The CDR3: CASSFIQGNQPQHF. CDR3 DNA sequence: TGTGCCAGCAGCTTTATACAGGGGAATCAGCCCCAGCATTTT.

This clone has just one count. The J gene is TRBJ1-5, the V gene TRBV29-1, with 8 bases aligning to TRBD1. The junction had 13 bases not matched to a gene; V was cut back by 7 bases and J by 5 bases. The CDR3 has 15 residues. In germline, CDR1 is SQVTM, CDR2 ANQGSEA. This CDR3 is CSAATPGGRDQPQHF. CDR3 DNA: TGCAGCGCCGCAACCCCAGGGGGCAGGGATCAGCCCCAGCATTTT.

The gene calls are TRBV30 and TRBJ2-7; 10 bases line up with TRBD1. The CDR3 has 15 residues. CDR1 is GTSNPN, CDR2 SVGIG, per germline (reference sequence). Trimming removed 0 bases from V and 4 bases from J; junction bases left unmatched: 6. The CDR3 DNA reads as TGTGCCTGGAGTGTGGTGGACAGGGGGATTTACGAGCAGTACTTC. Translation: CAWSVVDRGIYEQYF. Together with reference TRBV30 and TRBJ2-7, the CDR3 gives the full variable domain: SQTIHQWPATLVQPVGSPLSLECTVEGTSNPNLYWYRQAAGRGLQLLFYSVGIGQISSEVPQNLSASRPQDRQFILSSKKLLLSDSGFYLCAWSVVDRGIYEQYFGPGTRLTVT.

This chain joins TRBV6-5 and TRBJ2-1, with 7 positions matching TRBD2. Germline assignment: CDR1 MNHEY and CDR2 SVGAGI. V lost 6 bases and J lost 6; bases outside the gene matches: 8. This CDR3 comprises 14 residues. The CDR3 DNA follows: TGTGCCAGCAGGGTGGGGGGGACCGGCAATGAGCAGTTCTTC. This gives the protein CASRVGGTGNEQFF.

The V and J genes are TRBV30 and TRBJ1-2, with TRBD1 as a possible D gene (6 bases). The V end was cut by 2 bases, the J end by 8 bases, with 15 bases between. CDR1 and CDR2 (germline): GTSNPN, SVGIG (reference sequence). The CDR3 covers 13 residues. The CDR3 here is CAWSYTGMRGYTF. CDR3 DNA: TGTGCCTGGAGTTATACAGGGATGAGAGGCTACACCTTC.

This chain links TRBV27 with TRBJ2-7; D might be TRBD2 (6 bases). Per the germline V gene, CDR1 is MNHEY and CDR2 is SMNVEV (reference sequence). The CDR3 consists of 15 residues. V shed 7 bases and J shed 4 bases, with 20 bases lying between them. The chain's CDR3 is CASKFTYEEGYEQYF. CDR3 nucleotide sequence: TGTGCCAGCAAGTTTACCTACGAGGAGGGATACGAGCAGTACTTC.

The rearrangement joins TRBV7-9 to TRBJ2-3; D perhaps matches TRBD2 (6 bases). Germline CDR1 and CDR2: SEHNR and FQNEAQ (reference sequence). Trimming pared 3 bases from V and 3 bases from J, leaving 22 bases between. The CDR3 is 18 residues long. CDR3 amino acids: CASSLARGSQGRTDTQYF. The CDR3 DNA is TGTGCCAGCAGCTTGGCTCGGGGGAGTCAAGGGAGGACAGATACGCAGTATTTT.

The chain has TRBV19 and TRBJ2-5; possibly TRBD1 for D (5 bases). Deletions cut 6 bases from V and 2 bases from J, with 16 bases between. Per germline, CDR1 LNHDA and CDR2 SQIVND (reference sequence). The CDR3 sequence is 15 residues long. The CDR3 spells CASSRLGQGQETQYF. CDR3 sequence (DNA): TGTGCCAGTAGCCGCCTGGGGCAGGGTCAAGAGACCCAGTACTTC.

V is TRBV10-1 and J is TRBJ2-1; 7 nucleotides align to TRBD2. The CDR3 contains 15 residues. The ends lost 0 bases at V and 3 bases at J; junction bases unmatched: 2. Germline lookup yields CDR1 WNHNN and CDR2 SYGVQD (reference sequence). CDR3 sequence: CASSESRERYNEQFF. The CDR3 DNA sequence: TGCGCCAGCAGTGAGTCGCGGGAGCGCTACAATGAGCAGTTCTTC.

This clone appeared once. This sequence joins TRBV3-1 (or the pseudogene TRBV3-2) and TRBJ2-1, with D perhaps TRBD2 (6 bases). The CDR3 is made up of 15 amino acids. Germline loops: CDR1 LGHDT, CDR2 YNNKEL (reference sequence). Trimming pared 1 base from V and 6 bases from J, leaving 13 bases between. CDR3 loop: CASSQGRGRGNEQFF. CDR3 DNA: TGTGCCAGCAGCCAAGGGCGGGGAAGGGGCAATGAGCAGTTCTTC.

CDR3 DNA sequence: TGTGCCAGCAGCTCAACTAGCCTGAGCTCCTACGAGCAGTACTTC. Amino acid sequence: CASSSTSLSSYEQYF. The chain has TRBV6-5 and TRBJ2-7; weak D call: TRBD2 (6 bases). Trimming cost V 6 bases and J 0 bases, with 15 bases left between them. The CDR3 length is 15 residues. CDR1 is MNHEY, CDR2 SVGAGI, per germline.

The V gene is TRBV11-3, the J gene TRBJ1-3, with unresolved D. Per the germline V gene, CDR1 is SGHNT and CDR2 is YENEEA. The CDR3 has 14 amino acids. V gave up 0 bases and J gave up 2 bases, with 5 bases separating them. The CDR3 nucleotides are TGTGCCAGCAGCTTAGATCGGGCTGGAAACACCATATATTTT. This codes for CASSLDRAGNTIYF.

This chain joins TRBV19 and TRBJ2-6; maybe TRBD2 (5 bases). Germline V gives CDR1 LNHDA, CDR2 SQIVND (reference sequence). The ends were cut back, 5 bases at V and 5 bases at J, with 22 bases in the middle. The length of the CDR3 is 18 residues. The CDR3 region is CASSGGETNQSRANVLTF. For the CDR3, the DNA is TGTGCCAGTAGTGGTGGGGAGACAAATCAAAGTCGGGCCAACGTCCTGACTTTC.

The table lists this clone with a count of one. V is TRBV7-3 and J is TRBJ1-1, with 10 bases lining up with TRBD1. CDR1 and CDR2 (germline): SGHTA, FQGTGA. The length of the CDR3 is 15 residues. After removal of 1 base from V and 4 bases from J, the junction contained 3 bases not matched to a gene. The CDR3 DNA sequence: TGTGCCAGCAGCTTAAGGACAGGGGGAAGCACTGAAGCTTTCTTT. The encoded protein is CASSLRTGGSTEAFF.